These T cell receptor beta chains were read from a single sample in a study of early T cells in non-severe SARS-CoV-2 infection. Each CDR3 protein is one row after TCRdb ran MiXCR on the 5' RACE reads. The repertoire holds around 40,000 distinct CDR3 sequences, with roughly 6% as singletons. What was sequenced was whole blood. The receptor source for this set is an adult who was a healthcare worker with PCR-confirmed SARS-CoV-2 infection or an uninfected control (not recorded which). CDR3s include the opening cysteine and the closing phenylalanine or tryptophan. A D gene is named only where the DNA matches it firmly. Not all rows give a size; the values are once, few, many and, for expanded clones, a class.

TRBJ2-3,many,NA,TRBV12-3/TRBV12-4,CASNLDLTPDTQYF,TGTGCCAGCAACCTAGACCTAACCCCCGATACGCAGTATTTT
TRBJ2-5,few,TRBD2,TRBV12-3/TRBV12-4,CASVPLTSGQVQETQYF,TGTGCCAGTGTTCCCCTGACTAGCGGGCAAGTCCAAGAGACCCAGTACTTC
TRBJ2-3,NA,NA,TRBV18,CASSPPVGDTQYF,TGTGCCAGCTCACCACCGGTTGGGGATACGCAGTATTTT
TRBJ2-2,NA,TRBD2,TRBV6-5,CASGRAPSGRGRELFF,TGTGCCAGCGGTCGAGCTCCTAGCGGGAGGGGCCGGGAGCTGTTTTTT
TRBJ2-1,many,TRBD2,TRBV7-2,CASSLRGGPFSSYNEQFF,TGTGCCAGCAGCTTGCGGGGAGGGCCATTCAGCTCCTACAATGAGCAGTTCTTC
TRBJ1-1,few,NA,TRBV7-8,CASSSTRTPMNTEAFF,TGTGCCAGCAGCTCAACCAGGACACCTATGAACACTGAAGCTTTCTTT
TRBJ1-2,few,TRBD1,TRBV5-5,CASGSTGTGLGGYTF,TGTGCCAGCGGGAGCACCGGGACAGGCCTTGGGGGCTACACCTTC
TRBJ2-2,many,NA,TRBV12-3/TRBV12-4,CASSAGLVVRTGELFF,TGTGCCAGCAGCGCCGGACTGGTAGTGCGCACCGGGGAGCTGTTTTTT
TRBJ2-6,few,NA,TRBV28,CASSLQRISGANVLTF,TGTGCCAGCAGTTTACAGCGGATCTCTGGGGCCAACGTCCTGACTTTC
TRBJ2-5,few,NA,TRBV7-8,CASSLISAGIQETQYF,TGTGCCAGCAGCTTAATCTCGGCGGGCATCCAAGAGACCCAGTACTTC
TRBJ1-3,many,TRBD1,TRBV6-5,CATRTGQNSGNTIYF,TGTGCCACCAGGACAGGGCAGAACTCTGGAAACACCATATATTTT
TRBJ1-5,few,TRBD1,TRBV19,CASRQGGQPQHF,TGTGCCAGCAGACAGGGCGGACAGCCCCAGCATTTT
TRBJ2-6,many,NA,TRBV6-2/TRBV6-3,CASSYEDSGANVLTF,TGTGCCAGCAGTTATGAGGACTCTGGGGCCAACGTCCTGACTTTC
TRBJ2-2,few,NA,TRBV29-1,CSVVPANTGELFF,TGCAGCGTTGTTCCCGCGAACACCGGGGAGCTGTTTTTT
TRBJ1-4,few,NA,TRBV3-1,CASSQGTAHREKLFF,TGTGCCAGCAGCCAAGGGACGGCCCACAGGGAAAAACTGTTTTTT
TRBJ1-1,many,NA,TRBV12-3/TRBV12-4,CASSSSRNTEAFF,TGTGCCAGCAGTTCGTCTAGGAACACTGAAGCTTTCTTT
TRBJ2-7,NA,NA,TRBV12-3/TRBV12-4,CASGREGSYEQYF,TGTGCCAGCGGGCGGGAAGGCTCCTACGAGCAGTACTTC
TRBJ2-1,NA,NA,TRBV29-1,CSVEAWGARSNEQFF,TGCAGCGTTGAAGCCTGGGGGGCCAGGAGCAATGAGCAGTTCTTC
TRBJ2-5,few,TRBD2,TRBV7-2,CASSFRQAGAETQYF,TGTGCCAGCAGCTTCCGACAAGCGGGAGCAGAGACCCAGTACTTC
TRBJ1-5,many,NA,TRBV28,CASSYGSAGNQPQHF,TGTGCCAGCAGTTATGGGAGCGCGGGCAATCAGCCCCAGCATTTT
TRBJ2-7,few,TRBD1,TRBV20-1,CSARRGQGIYEQYF,TGCAGTGCCAGGCGGGGACAGGGTATTTACGAGCAGTACTTC
TRBJ2-3,NA,TRBD1,TRBV7-8,CASSPGDRENTQYF,TGTGCCAGCAGCCCTGGGGACAGGGAGAATACGCAGTATTTT
TRBJ2-1,many,NA,TRBV27,CASSLFLSGPDEQFF,TGTGCCAGCAGTTTATTCCTGAGCGGTCCCGATGAGCAGTTCTTC
TRBJ2-3,many,NA,TRBV11-2,CASSSSHGADTQYF,TGTGCCAGCAGCTCATCTCACGGGGCAGATACGCAGTATTTT
TRBJ2-5,many,TRBD1,TRBV28,CASSLFGQGKLETQYF,TGTGCCAGCAGTTTGTTTGGACAGGGGAAGTTGGAGACCCAGTACTTC
TRBJ2-1,few,TRBD2,TRBV5-1,CASSPISSGSGEQFF,TGCGCCAGCAGCCCCATTTCTAGCGGGTCAGGTGAGCAGTTCTTC
TRBJ2-7,many,NA,TRBV29-1,CSVGVRGSIYEQYF,TGCAGCGTTGGTGTTCGCGGAAGCATCTACGAGCAGTACTTC
TRBJ2-6,few,TRBD2,TRBV28,CASSTRTSGSSGANVLTF,TGTGCCAGCAGTACACGGACTAGCGGGAGCTCTGGGGCCAACGTCCTGACTTTC
TRBJ2-3,NA,NA,TRBV9,CASSANVADPTDTQYF,TGTGCCAGCAGCGCGAACGTAGCGGACCCCACAGATACGCAGTATTTT
TRBJ2-1,few,NA,TRBV6-6,CASSYSPGYNEQFF,TGTGCCAGCAGTTACTCCCCTGGGTACAATGAGCAGTTCTTC
TRBJ2-5,many,NA,TRBV27,CASSRLGEAETQYF,TGTGCCAGCAGTCGACTGGGAGAAGCGGAGACCCAGTACTTC
TRBJ2-2,many,NA,TRBV7-2,CASSPSMGTGELFF,TGTGCCAGCAGCCCTAGCATGGGGACCGGGGAGCTGTTTTTT
TRBJ2-1,NA,TRBD1,TRBV28,CASSSTGTYNEQFF,TGTGCCAGCAGTTCGACAGGGACCTACAATGAGCAGTTCTTC
TRBJ2-2,many,TRBD1,TRBV20-1,CSARGTVGELFF,TGCAGTGCCCGAGGGACAGTTGGAGAGCTGTTTTTT
TRBJ2-7,many,NA,TRBV5-4,CASSSSRGQGHEQYF,TGTGCCAGCAGCTCATCCCGTGGTCAGGGCCACGAGCAGTACTTC
TRBJ2-7,few,NA,TRBV30,CAWSAGTHWGEQYF,TGTGCCTGGAGTGCCGGAACCCACTGGGGCGAGCAGTACTTC
TRBJ1-1,few,TRBD1,TRBV5-1,CASSLARAGGAYTEAFF,TGCGCCAGCAGCTTGGCCCGGGCAGGGGGCGCGTATACTGAAGCTTTCTTT
TRBJ2-1,few,NA,TRBV27,CASSPIAATYNEQFF,TGTGCCAGCAGTCCCATAGCGGCCACCTACAATGAGCAGTTCTTC
TRBJ2-3,many,NA,TRBV20-1,CSAGGKIPDTQYF,TGCAGTGCAGGGGGGAAAATCCCAGATACGCAGTATTTT
TRBJ2-4,few,NA,TRBV12-3/TRBV12-4,CASSPVVDIQYF,TGTGCCAGCAGCCCGGTGGTGGACATTCAGTACTTC
TRBJ2-1,NA,TRBD2,TRBV6-2/TRBV6-3,CASLGRAGVSYNEQFF,TGTGCCAGCCTCGGGAGGGCGGGAGTCTCCTACAATGAGCAGTTCTTC
TRBJ2-2,many,TRBD2,TRBV6-2/TRBV6-3,CASSYSFSGRSNTGELFF,TGTGCCAGCAGTTACTCGTTTAGCGGGAGGAGTAACACCGGGGAGCTGTTTTTT
TRBJ1-1,few,NA,TRBV11-2,CASSLIRGSGNTEAFF,TGTGCCAGCAGCTTGATCAGGGGCTCAGGGAACACTGAAGCTTTCTTT
TRBJ2-5,few,NA,TRBV7-2,CASSLGAHQETQYF,TGTGCCAGCAGCTTAGGAGCGCACCAAGAGACCCAGTACTTC
TRBJ2-1,few,NA,TRBV27,CASSSGLHNEQFF,TGTGCCAGCAGTTCGGGACTCCACAATGAGCAGTTCTTC
TRBJ1-4,many,NA,TRBV6-5,CASSPRTGEKLFF,TGTGCCAGCAGCCCTAGGACGGGCGAAAAACTGTTTTTT
TRBJ2-7,few,NA,TRBV10-3,CAISESAYEQYF,TGTGCCATCAGTGAATCCGCCTACGAGCAGTACTTC
TRBJ1-1,many,NA,TRBV10-2,CASSRANLEAFF,TGCGCCAGCAGTAGGGCTAACCTTGAAGCTTTCTTT
TRBJ1-1,many,NA,TRBV6-5,CASGLSGDLLNTEAFF,TGTGCCAGCGGACTGTCAGGGGACCTCCTGAACACTGAAGCTTTCTTT
TRBJ2-4,many,TRBD1,TRBV11-2,CASNHYRGAKNIQYF,TGTGCCAGCAACCATTACAGGGGAGCCAAAAACATTCAGTACTTC
TRBJ2-7,few,NA,TRBV12-3/TRBV12-4,CASSLGQGLEQYF,TGTGCCAGCAGTTTAGGGCAGGGGCTCGAGCAGTACTTC
TRBJ1-2,NA,NA,TRBV28,CASKPDRDGYTF,TGTGCCAGCAAGCCGGACAGAGATGGCTACACCTTC
TRBJ2-7,many,NA,TRBV27,CASSFSSGTGEQYF,TGTGCCAGCAGTTTCTCCTCGGGGACGGGCGAGCAGTACTTC
TRBJ2-7,many,TRBD2,TRBV28,CASIPSGSSYEQYF,TGTGCCAGCATCCCTAGCGGGAGCTCCTACGAGCAGTACTTC
TRBJ2-5,many,TRBD2,TRBV20-1,CSSGRGQETQYF,TGCAGCTCGGGGAGGGGTCAAGAGACCCAGTACTTC
TRBJ1-6,many,NA,TRBV28,CASNRQLNSPLHF,TGTGCCAGCAATCGACAGCTTAATTCACCCCTCCACTTT
TRBJ2-1,few,NA,TRBV10-3,CATARGIDEQFF,TGTGCCACCGCGAGGGGAATCGATGAGCAGTTCTTC